This is a list of T cell receptor beta chains from one sample in a study of cytomegalovirus exposure and HLA in healthy donors. The protocol was immunoSEQ multiplex PCR, while the TCRdb copy is restricted to in-frame clones and leaves out a portion. This table has around 150,000 clones, less than 90% appearing once. Input material: PBMCs. The receptors here all came from a man younger than 30 in good health and CMV-seronegative. The CDR3 runs from the conserved cysteine through the conserved F or W. Fields, in order: V gene, J gene, clone size, D gene, CDR3 protein, CDR3 DNA. D genes are given only for firm matches. For some rows the clone size is stated as once, few or many, or as a class when expanded; others skip it.

V: TRBV28
J: TRBJ1-5
size: NA
D: NA
CDR3: CASSYGGYQPQHF
DNA: TGTGCCAGCAGTTATGGGGGGTATCAGCCCCAGCATTTT

V: TRBV6-5
J: TRBJ1-1
size: NA
D: NA
CDR3: CASSRSGRGEAFF
DNA: TGTGCCAGCAGCCGATCAGGGCGGGGCGAAGCTTTCTTT

V: TRBV2
J: TRBJ1-5
size: NA
D: NA
CDR3: CASSGGGSSNQPQHF
DNA: TGTGCCAGCAGTGGGGGGGGATCAAGCAATCAGCCCCAGCATTTT

V: TRBV19
J: TRBJ1-1
size: NA
D: TRBD1
CDR3: CACRLPGQGRTEAFF
DNA: TGTGCCTGCCGATTACCGGGACAGGGGAGAACTGAAGCTTTCTTT

V: TRBV28
J: TRBJ1-3
size: once
D: TRBD1
CDR3: CASSSTGSSGNTIYF
DNA: TGTGCCAGCAGTTCGACAGGGAGCTCTGGAAACACCATATATTTT

V: TRBV16
J: TRBJ1-3
size: NA
D: NA
CDR3: CASSPDSRGGNTIYF
DNA: TGTGCCAGCAGCCCGGACTCCCGGGGGGGAAACACCATATATTTT

V: TRBV19
J: TRBJ2-2
size: NA
D: NA
CDR3: CASTRRGDTGELFF
DNA: TGTGCCAGTACACGGAGGGGCGACACCGGGGAGCTGTTTTTT

V: TRBV18
J: TRBJ2-5
size: once
D: TRBD1
CDR3: CASSPGTEETQYF
DNA: TGTGCCAGCTCTCCGGGGACAGAGGAGACCCAGTACTTC

V: TRBV19
J: TRBJ1-2
size: once
D: NA
CDR3: CASRLPEGYGYTF
DNA: TGTGCCAGTAGACTCCCGGAGGGCTATGGCTACACCTTC

V: TRBV28
J: TRBJ1-1
size: NA
D: TRBD1
CDR3: CASSLYNGQGFGAAEAFF
DNA: TGTGCCAGCAGTTTATACAACGGACAGGGGTTCGGCGCTGCAGAAGCTTTCTTT

V: TRBV7-9
J: TRBJ1-4
size: NA
D: TRBD1
CDR3: CSSSFQGANEKLFF
DNA: TGTTCCAGCAGCTTTCAGGGGGCTAATGAAAAACTGTTTTTT

V: TRBV28
J: TRBJ2-7
size: NA
D: TRBD1
CDR3: CASSPGQGPSSYEQYF
DNA: TGTGCCAGCAGTCCGGGACAGGGCCCGAGCTCCTACGAGCAGTACTTC

V: TRBV6-1
J: TRBJ2-3
size: once
D: NA
CDR3: CASLRQPSTDTQYF
DNA: TGTGCCAGCCTCCGACAGCCCTCCACAGATACGCAGTATTTT

V: TRBV19
J: TRBJ1-1
size: NA
D: TRBD1
CDR3: CASSMGQGSTEAFF
DNA: TGTGCCAGTAGTATGGGACAGGGGTCCACTGAAGCTTTCTTT

V: TRBV25-1
J: TRBJ1-6
size: NA
D: TRBD1
CDR3: CASSARDRAYSPLHF
DNA: TGTGCCAGCAGTGCCCGGGACAGAGCCTATTCACCCCTCCACTTT

V: TRBV7-2
J: TRBJ1-2
size: NA
D: NA
CDR3: CASSSRSYGYTF
DNA: TGTGCCAGCAGCTCGCGGTCCTATGGCTACACCTTC

V: TRBV27
J: TRBJ2-1
size: once
D: TRBD2
CDR3: CASTPLGAGLAHNEQFF
DNA: TGTGCCAGCACCCCTCTCGGCGCGGGACTAGCCCACAATGAGCAGTTCTTC

V: TRBV4-1
J: TRBJ2-7
size: NA
D: TRBD1
CDR3: CASSLWTGDNEQYF
DNA: TGCGCCAGCAGCCTCTGGACAGGGGATAACGAGCAGTACTTC

V: TRBV27
J: TRBJ2-2
size: NA
D: TRBD1
CDR3: CASSLPRTGSNTGELFF
DNA: TGTGCCAGCAGTCTCCCCCGGACAGGATCGAACACCGGGGAGCTGTTTTTT

V: TRBV4-1
J: TRBJ2-3
size: NA
D: TRBD1
CDR3: CASSQASGQGADTQYF
DNA: TGCGCCAGCAGCCAAGCCTCGGGACAGGGTGCAGATACGCAGTATTTT

V: TRBV5-1
J: TRBJ2-7
size: NA
D: NA
CDR3: CASSFRSESYEQYF
DNA: TGCGCCAGCAGCTTCAGGTCAGAGAGCTACGAGCAGTACTTC

V: TRBV7-9
J: TRBJ2-7
size: once
D: TRBD2
CDR3: CASSALAGGDEQYF
DNA: TGTGCCAGCAGCGCTCTAGCGGGGGGGGACGAGCAGTACTTC

V: TRBV19
J: TRBJ1-1
size: NA
D: NA
CDR3: CASKDAGLAFF
DNA: TGTGCCAGTAAGGATGCGGGGTTGGCTTTCTTT

V: TRBV5-1
J: TRBJ2-5
size: NA
D: NA
CDR3: CASSTGSAQGQETQYF
DNA: TGCGCCAGCAGCACGGGCAGCGCGCAGGGGCAAGAGACCCAGTACTTC

V: TRBV5-1
J: TRBJ2-7
size: NA
D: NA
CDR3: CASSSTVSYEQYF
DNA: TGCGCCAGCAGCTCGACAGTCTCCTACGAGCAGTACTTC

V: TRBV14
J: TRBJ1-2
size: NA
D: TRBD1
CDR3: CASSPIRDRGIEDYGYTF
DNA: TGTGCCAGCAGCCCGATCCGGGACAGGGGGATCGAAGACTATGGCTACACCTTC

V: TRBV7-9
J: TRBJ2-3
size: once
D: NA
CDR3: CSSSSSDTVSTDTQYF
DNA: TGTTCCAGCAGCTCCTCGGACACCGTGAGCACAGATACGCAGTATTTT

V: TRBV30
J: TRBJ2-7
size: NA
D: NA
CDR3: CAWGDKSSYEQYF
DNA: TGTGCCTGGGGGGACAAGAGCTCCTACGAGCAGTACTTC

V: TRBV19
J: TRBJ2-5
size: NA
D: TRBD2
CDR3: CASTNRGGLETQYF
DNA: TGTGCCAGTACTAACCGGGGGGGTCTGGAGACCCAGTACTTC